These T cell receptor beta chains were read from a single sample in a study of somatic mutations in cytotoxic T cells in rheumatoid arthritis. Produced via immunoSEQ multiplex PCR; TCRdb's table is partial and in-frame only. The table shows 15,000 to 20,000 clones, with around 70% occurring only once. The sample consisted of CD8+ T cells sorted from blood. All receptors derive from a woman aged 55-69 years in good health. Both conserved end residues are part of each CDR3. D genes are given only for firm matches.

>TRBD1|TRBJ2-7|TRBV7-8
CASSPNDRGSPYEQYF
>TRBD1|TRBJ2-1|TRBV11-2
CASSLGTGRSGNEQFF
>TRBD1|TRBJ1-1|TRBV5-1
CASRGAGGGTEAFF
>-|TRBJ1-2|TRBV19
CASSAGDYGYTF
>TRBD1|TRBJ1-2|TRBV7-6
CASSDRTGGGYGYTF
>-|TRBJ1-2|TRBV29-1
CSVEELSGYTF
>TRBD1|TRBJ1-1|TRBV27
CASSSGTGSFTEAFF
>-|TRBJ1-1|TRBV30
CAWSVFGGTEAFF
>-|TRBJ1-1|TRBV14
CASSPGVGTEAFF
>-|TRBJ2-7|TRBV25-1
CASSEFFRREVYEQYF
>TRBD1|TRBJ1-4|TRBV19
CASSTGGEKLFF
>-|TRBJ2-7|TRBV14
CASSQGLWEQYF
>TRBD1|TRBJ1-2|TRBV25-1
CASSPLGGQGADGYTF
>TRBD2|TRBJ2-7|TRBV19
CASSGTGTSGYEQYF
>-|TRBJ1-3|TRBV30
CAWARRGAHSGNTIYF
>TRBD1|TRBJ2-7|TRBV6-1
CASSDTTGTGGYEQYF
>-|TRBJ2-5|TRBV7-9
CASSTRETQYF
>TRBD2|TRBJ2-7|TRBV10-1
CASSEGREGYEQYF
>-|TRBJ1-1|TRBV6-5
CASSLGTVNTEAFF
>TRBD1|TRBJ1-2|TRBV7-6
CASSPRTGAGGYGYTF
>TRBD1|TRBJ1-2|TRBV5-5
CASSPGQAPSYGYTF
>-|TRBJ2-5|TRBV2
CASSEGAGWGETQYF
>-|TRBJ2-1|TRBV5-1
CASSSPPVTVESEQFF
>TRBD2|TRBJ2-3|TRBV6-1
CASSVSGRPGTDTQYF
>-|TRBJ2-1|TRBV7-8
CASSLGLGANEQFF
>-|TRBJ2-7|TRBV30
CAWSSLREHEQYF
>TRBD2|TRBJ2-1|TRBV5-4
CASSSPWVAGSYNEQFF